These 26 T cell receptor beta chains originate from one sample sequenced in a study of T cells after yellow fever vaccination (dated by TCRdb to between 2017 and 2020). Receptor libraries were prepared by 5' RACE. Reads for this sample came from an Illumina NovaSeq 6000. TCRdb trimmed the raw reads at Q25, called clones with MiXCR and kept productive beta chains. Duplicate CDR3 protein sequences are folded into a single record with the most common DNA and genes. The sample profile shows approximately 240,000 distinct CDR3 sequences; more than 3.5% of them were found once. Of the sample, around 19% falls within the top ten clones. What this sample's treatment or condition label stands for: live attenuated yellow fever vaccine strain. Sequencing used PBMCs, obtained 15 days after the yellow fever booster vaccination. These receptors all come from a young man who received the YFV17D yellow fever vaccine.

This clonotype was observed many times. V gene TRBV7-9 combines with J gene TRBJ2-3; D gene ambiguous. Trimming stripped 4 bases from V and 2 bases from J, with 16 bases between. Germline V lookup: CDR1 SEHNR, CDR2 FQNEAQ (reference sequence). The CDR3 consists of 16 residues. The CDR3 region is CASSSPRIGFTDTQYF. Here the CDR3 DNA reads TGTGCCAGCAGCTCCCCCCGCATAGGATTCACAGATACGCAGTATTTT. Full variable domain (outside the CDR3, taken from reference TRBV7-9 and TRBJ2-3): DTGVSQNPRHKITKRGQNVTFRCDPISEHNRLYWYRQTLGQGPEFLTYFQNEAQLEKSRLLSDRFSAERPKGSFSTLEIQRTEQGDSAMYLCASSSPRIGFTDTQYFGPGTRLTVL.

This clonotype was observed at least ten times. The CDR3 DNA reads TGTGCCAGCTCACCCTCCAACGGGGTGGGCACAGATACGCAGTATTTT. It encodes CASSPSNGVGTDTQYF. The chain carries TRBV18 and TRBJ2-3, with D tentatively TRBD2 (5 bases). Germline CDR1 reads KGHSH; CDR2 reads LQKENI. The CDR3 contains 16 residues. V shed 3 bases and J shed 1 base, with 14 bases lying between them.

This clonotype showed up many times. The chain joins TRBV7-2 to TRBJ1-2, with D maybe TRBD1 (5 bases). This CDR3 has 14 amino acids. The germline gives CDR1 SGHTA, CDR2 FQGNSA. Deletions cut 4 bases from V and 4 bases from J, with 13 bases between. The CDR3 loop is CASSSGGSGYGYTF. The CDR3 DNA follows: TGTGCCAGCAGCTCTGGGGGGTCGGGCTATGGCTACACCTTC.

This clonotype was detected ten times or more. The V gene is TRBV5-1, the J gene TRBJ2-5; 7 nucleotides line up with TRBD1. CDR3 size: 14 residues. From germline, CDR1 is SGHRS and CDR2 YFSETQ. V lost 3 bases and J lost 5; bases outside the gene matches: 7. CDR3 nucleotide sequence: TGCGCCAGCAGCTCAAGGACAGGCTGGGAGACCCAGTACTTC. Translated: CASSSRTGWETQYF.

This clonotype was seen many times. The rearrangement joins TRBV5-1 to TRBJ2-2; D perhaps matches TRBD2 (6 bases). Trimming cost V 1 base and J 4 bases, with 11 bases left between them. Germline CDR1 reads SGHRS; CDR2 reads YFSETQ. This CDR3 is built from 15 residues. CDR3 in amino acids: CASSLSYGGTGELFF. As DNA, the CDR3 is TGCGCCAGCAGCTTGTCCTACGGGGGCACCGGGGAGCTGTTTTTT. The full variable domain, in which reference TRBV5-1 and TRBJ2-2 provide the parts outside the CDR3, is KAGVTQTPRYLIKTRGQQVTLSCSPISGHRSVSWYQQTPGQGLQFLFEYFSETQRNKGNFPGRFSGRQFSNSRSEMNVSTLELGDSALYLCASSLSYGGTGELFFGEGSRLTVL.

This clonotype has ten or more counts. The chain combines TRBV7-3 with TRBJ2-3; 10 bases align to TRBD2. V was clipped by 4 bases and J by 2 bases; unmatched bases: 3. CDR1 and CDR2 (germline): SGHTA, FQGTGA. This CDR3 contains 15 residues. CDR3 sequence (DNA): TGTGCCAGCAGCTCCACTAGCGGGGTCACAGATACGCAGTATTTT. This codes for CASSSTSGVTDTQYF.

Notes on this clonotype: This may be a read error: a much more frequent sequence differs by one nucleotide. The chain uses TRBV23-1 and TRBJ1-5, with D hard to call. TRBV23-1 is treated as an ORF (open reading frame) with a function not yet certain. V dropped 0 bases and J dropped 6 bases, with 15 bases sitting between them. CDR3 length equals 16 residues. The CDR3 sequence: CASSQSIPKAPQPQHF. The CDR3 DNA sequence: TGCGCCAGCAGTCAATCGATTCCCAAAGCGCCTCAGCCCCAGCATTTT.

This clonotype was counted ten times or more. V usage is TRBV10-3 and J usage is TRBJ2-3; 13 positions agree with TRBD2. Trimming cost V 10 bases and J 6 bases; bases outside gene matches: 10. This CDR3 spans 15 amino acids. CDR1 and CDR2 (germline): ENHRY, SYGVKD. The CDR3: CATTGLAGATDTQYF. In DNA, the CDR3 is TGTGCCACCACAGGACTAGCGGGGGCTACCGATACGCAGTATTTT.

The V call is TRBV4-2, the J call TRBJ2-3; D gene uncertain. CDR1 and CDR2 (germline): LGHNA, YNFKEQ. This CDR3 is 14 amino acids long. V lost 0 bases, J lost 0 bases, and 4 bases lay in between. In DNA, the CDR3 is TGTGCCAGCAGCCAAGAGGGAAGCACAGATACGCAGTATTTT. It translates to CASSQEGSTDTQYF.

This clonotype has only a few counts. This chain connects TRBV30 to TRBJ1-2, with 9 bases fitting TRBD1. This CDR3 is built from 12 residues. Per germline, CDR1 GTSNPN and CDR2 SVGIG (reference sequence). V shed 7 bases and J 5 bases; nucleotides not matched to a gene: 5. The CDR3 nucleotides are TGTGCCTTAGACAGGGGGTATTATGGCTACACCTTC. Translating it yields CALDRGYYGYTF.

In this sample, this clonotype turned up many times. CDR3 DNA: TGTGCCAGCAGCTATACTAGCGGGGGGGCCAAAGATACGCAGTATTTT. Amino acids: CASSYTSGGAKDTQYF. The chain carries TRBV7-2 and TRBJ2-3, with 13 bases identical to TRBD2. Looked up from germline, CDR1 is SGHTA and CDR2 is FQGNSA. J was trimmed by 5 bases and V by 4 bases; bases with no gene match: 6. The CDR3 contains 16 residues. Based on the CDR3 plus reference TRBV7-2 and TRBJ2-3, the full variable domain is GAGVSQSPSNKVTEKGKDVELRCDPISGHTALYWYRQSLGQGLEFLIYFQGNSAPDKSGLPSDRFSAERTGGSVSTLTIQRTQQEDSAVYLCASSYTSGGAKDTQYFGPGTRLTVL.

This clonotype was seen ten or more times. The J gene is TRBJ2-5, the V gene TRBV4-1; a possible D gene is TRBD1 (6 bases). The CDR3 spans 14 residues. V dropped 4 bases and J dropped 4 bases, with 13 bases sitting between them. CDR1 is MGHRA, CDR2 YSYEKL, per germline. CDR3 coding DNA: TGCGCCAGCAGCCGGGGGCCGGACGCAGAGACCCAGTACTTC. Its translation: CASSRGPDAETQYF.

This clonotype has ten or more counts. The V and J genes are TRBV12-3 or TRBV12-4 and TRBJ2-5; D unclear. The CDR3 sequence is 13 residues long. The ends were cut back, 3 bases at V and 2 bases at J, with 7 bases in the middle. The DNA of the CDR3 is TGTGCCAGCAGTTTGAGGTTACAAGAGACCCAGTACTTC. Its protein is CASSLRLQETQYF.

Many counts were recorded for this clonotype. The rearrangement uses TRBV5-1 and TRBJ1-1, with D perhaps matching TRBD1 (6 bases). The CDR3 totals 16 residues. Between the trimmed V and J ends, which lost 0 bases and 1 base, there was a span of 13 bases. Germline-derived CDR1 and CDR2 are SGHRS and YFSETQ. In DNA form, the CDR3 reads TGCGCCAGCAGCTTGGGAGTGGGGGCTTGGAACACTGAAGCTTTCTTT. It yields the protein CASSLGVGAWNTEAFF.

This clonotype was seen many times. The gene calls are TRBV14 and TRBJ1-2; D unresolved. Trimming took off 1 base at V and 5 bases at J, with 11 bases between the two ends. The CDR3 runs 14 residues. Germline CDR1 is SGHDN and CDR2 is FVKESK. CDR3 amino acids: CASSQVQHAYGYTF. The CDR3 coding sequence is TGTGCCAGCAGCCAAGTCCAGCACGCTTATGGCTACACCTTC.

This clonotype came up many times. The rearrangement uses TRBV2 and TRBJ1-4; 8 positions match TRBD1. This CDR3 is 13 amino acids long. J was trimmed by 5 bases and V by 7 bases; bases with no gene match: 3. Germline lookup yields CDR1 SNHLY and CDR2 FYNNEI. CDR3 bases: TGTGCCAGCACCGGGACAGGCAATGAAAAACTGTTTTTT. Translating gives CASTGTGNEKLFF.

Many counts were recorded for this clonotype. The chain employs TRBV27 and TRBJ1-1; D is perhaps TRBD1 (6 bases). CDR1 and CDR2 (germline): MNHEY, SMNVEV (reference sequence). V shed 6 bases and J shed 5 bases, with 16 bases lying between them. This CDR3 contains 14 residues. CDR3 sequence: CASRPSGARTEAFF. The CDR3, as DNA: TGTGCCAGCAGACCCTCGGGGGCGCGGACTGAAGCTTTCTTT.

In this sample, this clonotype turned up many times. The CDR3 DNA reads TGTGCCAGCAGCCCCAGGGGTCGGACCTACAATGAGCAGTTCTTC. Translation gives CASSPRGRTYNEQFF. The V call is TRBV7-9, the J call TRBJ2-1, with D perhaps TRBD1 (6 bases). The length of the CDR3 is 15 residues. Looked up from germline, CDR1 is SEHNR and CDR2 is FQNEAQ (reference sequence). V was trimmed by 5 bases and J by 2 bases, leaving 13 bases between them.

This clonotype was observed at least ten times. The J gene is TRBJ2-5, the V gene TRBV7-9; D possibly corresponds to TRBD2 (5 bases). Germline V gives CDR1 SEHNR, CDR2 FQNEAQ (reference sequence). V lost 1 base to trimming and J lost 7 bases, with 13 bases between them. The CDR3 runs 14 residues. The CDR3 bases are TGTGCCAGCAGCTTAGGGCCCGTTCGGGGGACCCAGTACTTC. This encodes CASSLGPVRGTQYF.

At least ten counts were recorded for this clonotype. The chain is built from TRBV7-8 and TRBJ1-5; 8 nucleotides line up with TRBD1. The CDR3 loop spans 15 amino acids. The germline V gene encodes CDR1 SGHVS and CDR2 FQNEAQ. Unmatched junction bases numbered 5, after V lost 0 bases and J lost 7 bases. The CDR3: CASSLAQGAGQPQHF. In DNA, the CDR3 is TGTGCCAGCAGCTTAGCTCAGGGGGCTGGGCAGCCCCAGCATTTT.

This clonotype was seen repeatedly, ten times or more. The chain uses TRBV12-3 or TRBV12-4 and TRBJ2-3; 8 bases align to TRBD2. The J segment lost 5 bases and the V segment lost 10 bases, leaving 11 bases of the junction unmatched. This CDR3 has 14 residues. The CDR3 DNA reads as TGTGCCACCTCTAACCCTGCGGGGGGAGATACGCAGTATTTT. Translating gives CATSNPAGGDTQYF.

This clonotype was observed many times. The CDR3 sequence is CASSDPGTGANEQFF. The CDR3 bases are TGTGCCAGTAGCGACCCAGGTACGGGAGCCAATGAGCAGTTCTTC. The chain combines TRBV25-1 with TRBJ2-1; D possibly corresponds to TRBD2 (6 bases). The V gene's germline CDR1 is MGHDK and CDR2 SYGVNS. This CDR3 comprises 15 residues. V was clipped by 9 bases and J by 6 bases, with 21 bases between them.

This clonotype was recorded at least ten times. This rearrangement joins TRBV7-9 to TRBJ2-1; 7 bases line up with TRBD1. Germline-derived CDR1 and CDR2 are SEHNR and FQNEAQ (reference sequence). V gave up 2 bases and J gave up 5 bases; unmatched junction bases: 6. This CDR3 has 15 amino acids. CDR3 DNA sequence: TGTGCCAGCAGCTTACCTGGGACAGTGAACAATGAGCAGTTCTTC. This codes for CASSLPGTVNNEQFF.

In its sample, this clonotype was seen many times. This chain connects TRBV4-1 to TRBJ2-1, with D tentatively TRBD2 (7 bases). Germline-derived CDR1 and CDR2 are MGHRA and YSYEKL. Trimming cost V 0 bases and J 7 bases, with 19 bases left between them. This CDR3 has 17 residues. CDR3 residues: CASSQEGPGGGRNEQFF. CDR3 nucleotide sequence: TGCGCCAGCAGCCAAGAGGGACCGGGGGGCGGTAGGAATGAGCAGTTCTTC.

Comment on this clonotype: A much larger clone lies one base from this, so it may be a read error. The chain has TRBV24-1 and TRBJ2-1; tentatively, D is TRBD2 (5 bases). There are 13 residues in the CDR3. CDR1 KGHDR and CDR2 SFDVKD come from the germline V gene. V was clipped by 9 bases and J by 7 bases, with 15 bases between them. The CDR3 DNA reads as TGTGCCACCCGGGGTAGCAGCTTGAATGAGCAGTTCTTC. Its translation is CATRGSSLNEQFF.

Ten or more counts support this clonotype. The chain is built from TRBV7-9 and TRBJ1-2; D is perhaps TRBD1 (5 bases). Germline loops: CDR1 SEHNR, CDR2 FQNEAQ (reference sequence). V lost 5 bases, J lost 4 bases, and 20 bases lay in between. The CDR3 runs 16 residues. This chain's CDR3 is CASSRGPGSELYGYTF. As DNA, the CDR3 is TGTGCCAGCAGCCGCGGCCCAGGGTCCGAACTCTATGGCTACACCTTC.